The present T cell receptor beta chain was sequenced within a study of blood T cell repertoires in COVID-19. The data were produced by immunoSEQ multiplex PCR, yet TCRdb's version contains in-frame clones alone and is incomplete. The sample lists about 78,000 clones, about 90% occurring once. The CDR3 extends over 15 amino acids. Germline V gives CDR1 MDHEN, CDR2 SYDVKM. Trimming removed 7 bases from V and 5 bases from J; junction bases left unmatched: 13. Sequences were obtained from peripheral blood. The rearrangement joins TRBV28 to TRBJ1-1; 7 bases agree with TRBD1. The TCR sequence derives from a woman in her forties or fifties in a cohort sampled during active COVID-19. CDR3 sequence: CASTSGGWGWTEAFF. The CDR3 DNA reads TGTGCCAGCACCTCAGGGGGGTGGGGTTGGACTGAAGCTTTCTTT.